This TCR beta chain emerged from a study of cytomegalovirus exposure and HLA in healthy donors. CDR1 is LGHNA and CDR2 is YSLEER in the germline V gene. The CDR3 totals 19 residues. Trimming removed 2 bases from V and 4 bases from J, with 23 bases in between. Study-wide points: In an earlier analysis, in about 530 donors, most V segments appeared productive either ~90% or ~30% of the time. In a later analysis, HLA-associated TCR beta chains were more clonally expanded than equally common others. A likely sequencing artifact accounted for one observed cluster of highly shared sequence variants.

Both 60 Vbeta primers and 13 Jbeta primers went into the PCR. Assay: immunoSEQ multiplex PCR; the TCRdb copy retains only in-frame clones and omits some. The sample shows roughly 190,000 clones, around 80% of them seen only once. Those who donated were healthy bone marrow donors. Comment on this clone: The antigen is undetermined.

This chain links TRBV4-3 with TRBJ2-2; TRBD1 might be the D (7 bases). Sequencing used PBMCs. The origin of this receptor is a man aged 40-55 years in good health and CMV-seropositive. The chain's CDR3 is CASSQQDRWREGGTGELFF. The CDR3 bases are TGCGCCAGCAGCCAACAGGACAGGTGGCGTGAGGGAGGCACCGGGGAGCTGTTTTTT.